This T cell receptor (beta chain) is from a study of blood T cells in healthy people across ages. Between the trimmed V and J ends, which lost 1 base and 10 bases, there was a span of 5 bases. Germline V CDR1 and CDR2: MDHEN, SYDVKM. The CDR3 runs to 12 residues. Primed by a sample-barcoded 5' primer and a J-beta primer mix, a second PCR proceeded for about 7 to 11 cycles. TCRdb re-derived calls from the 5' RACE reads in MiXCR, one entry per CDR3 protein. Found here are about 680,000 distinct CDR3 sequences, roughly 49% of them singletons; the top ten hold under 35%. The receptor comes from a woman in her fifties or sixties in good health. The V gene is TRBV28, the J gene TRBJ1-6; D is uncertain. Input material: blood. In nucleotides, the CDR3 is TGTGCCAGCAGTTTATCTAAATCACCCCTCCACTTT. This codes for CASSLSKSPLHF.